The 10 T cell receptor beta chains presented below share a single source sample, sequenced in a study of cytomegalovirus exposure and HLA in healthy donors. TCRdb's copy holds only in-frame clones and misses some; the assay was immunoSEQ multiplex PCR. The sample has around 130,000 clones, approximately 87% seen once. The sequenced sample consisted of PBMCs. The source of these receptors is a woman aged 30 to 39 in good health and CMV-seronegative.

The chain has TRBV7-8 and TRBJ1-1; D possibly corresponds to TRBD1 (5 bases). The CDR3 length is 14 residues. Germline CDR1 reads SGHVS; CDR2 reads FQNEAQ. V lost 4 bases, J lost 0 bases, and 9 bases lay in between. The CDR3 region has the DNA TGTGCCAGCAGCTCCCGACAGATGAACACTGAAGCTTTCTTT. This codes for CASSSRQMNTEAFF.

As DNA, the CDR3 is TGTGCCAGCAGCTTAGGGTCTAGGGGCTCCTATAATTCACCCCTCCACTTT. The encoded protein is CASSLGSRGSYNSPLHF. The V and J genes are TRBV7-2 and TRBJ1-6, with D tentatively TRBD1 (5 bases). This CDR3 region has 17 residues. Germline CDR1 is SGHTA and CDR2 is FQGNSA. V gave up 1 base and J gave up 0 bases, with 10 bases separating them.

The chain uses TRBV9 and TRBJ1-1, with a weak D call TRBD1 (5 bases). V gave up 4 bases and J gave up 0 bases, with 16 bases separating them. The CDR3 consists of 16 residues. The germline V gene has CDR1 SGDLS and CDR2 YYNGEE. CDR3 in amino acids: CASSPQGALMNTEAFF. CDR3 in DNA: TGTGCCAGCAGCCCCCAAGGGGCGCTCATGAACACTGAAGCTTTCTTT.

The CDR3 is CASSLIPGQQLFF. CDR3 DNA: TGCGCCAGCAGCTTAATCCCGGGACAGCAACTGTTTTTT. The chain employs TRBV5-1 and TRBJ1-4, with TRBD1 matching 7 bases. The CDR3 is made up of 13 amino acids. CDR1 is SGHRS and CDR2 is YFSETQ in the germline V gene. After removal of 2 bases from V and 12 bases from J, the junction contained 7 bases not matched to a gene.

This clone was observed many times. The chain recombines TRBV5-8 with TRBJ2-1, with 10 bases identical to TRBD1. The CDR3 consists of 16 residues. CDR1 and CDR2 (germline): SGHTS, YDEGEE. J gave up 0 bases and V 4 bases, and 4 bases lay outside the gene matches. CDR3 residues: CASSRRTGGSYNEQFF. The CDR3 region has the DNA TGTGCCAGCAGCCGGAGGACAGGGGGCTCCTACAATGAGCAGTTCTTC. The full variable domain, rest sourced from reference TRBV5-8 and TRBJ2-1, is EAGVTQSPTHLIKTRGQQATLRCSPISGHTSVYWYQQALGLGLQFLLWYDEGEERNRGNFPPRFSGRQFPNYSSELNVNALELEDSALYLCASSRRTGGSYNEQFFGPGTRLTVL.

This chain connects TRBV9 to TRBJ2-2, with a possible D match to TRBD2 (6 bases). Germline-derived CDR1 and CDR2 are SGDLS and YYNGEE. V was cut by 0 bases and J by 6 bases, with 12 bases left in between. The CDR3 runs 15 residues. The CDR3 nucleotides read TGTGCCAGCAGCGTAGGAGGCGGGGTGGCCGGGGAGCTGTTTTTT. It encodes CASSVGGGVAGELFF.

J is TRBJ1-2 and V is TRBV5-6, with a weak D call TRBD1 (5 bases). Trimming shortened V by 0 bases and J by 5 bases, and 17 bases separated the two germline ends. The CDR3 runs to 16 residues. The germline V gene encodes CDR1 SGHDT and CDR2 YYEEEE. CDR3 sequence reads: CASSLAGGGTGYGYTF. The CDR3 DNA follows: TGTGCCAGCAGCTTGGCGGGGGGAGGTACAGGTTATGGCTACACCTTC.

The chain employs TRBV11-2 and TRBJ1-2; 7 nucleotides align to TRBD1. CDR1 is SGHAT, CDR2 FQNNGV, per germline. This CDR3 comprises 13 residues. The junction had 1 base not matched to a gene; V was cut back by 3 bases and J by 3 bases. The CDR3 DNA reads TGTGCCAGCAGCTTCGACAGGGACTATGGCTACACCTTC. This codes for CASSFDRDYGYTF.

V gene TRBV2 combines with J gene TRBJ2-3, with 13 bases aligning to TRBD2. This CDR3 region has 14 residues. V lost 10 bases and J lost 3; bases outside the gene matches: 4. CDR1 is SNHLY and CDR2 is FYNNEI in the germline V gene. The CDR3, as DNA: TGTGCCACCCCACTAGCGGGGGGGACAGATACGCAGTATTTT. This codes for CATPLAGGTDTQYF.

V and J are TRBV4-3 and TRBJ2-7; the D gene is possibly TRBD1 (6 bases). This CDR3 comprises 14 residues. The V end lost 0 bases, the J end lost 9 bases, and 15 bases lay between the germline ends. In germline, CDR1 is LGHNA, CDR2 YSLEER. CDR3 in DNA: TGCGCCAGCAGCCAAGACTCGACAGGTTCGAGGCAGTACTTC. As protein: CASSQDSTGSRQYF.